A selection of T cell receptor beta chains follows, all from one sample in a study of shared clonotypes between healthy human individuals. Measured with immunoSEQ multiplex PCR; TCRdb has only the in-frame clones, and not every one. The sample contains 90,000 to 120,000 clones, about 67% of which appear only once. Sequencing input: memory CD8+ T cells sorted from blood. The receptors shown here come from a woman aged 25 to 39 in good health. Both conserved end residues are part of each CDR3. Fields, in order: clone size, V gene, D gene, J gene, CDR3 DNA, CDR3 protein. A D gene is named only where the DNA matches it firmly. Expanded clones get a size class; other rows say once, few or many, or leave the size out.

abundance: once
v_gene: TRBV4-1
d_gene: -
j_gene: TRBJ1-3
CDR3nt: TGCGCCAGCAGCCAAGGACCTACCAGGGGATGGGCTGGAAACACCATATATTTT
CDR3aa: CASSQGPTRGWAGNTIYF

abundance: -
v_gene: TRBV4-1
d_gene: TRBD2
j_gene: TRBJ2-7
CDR3nt: TGCGCCAGCAGCCAAGGGACTAGCGGGAGGCTTATCTCCTCCTACGAGCAGTACTTC
CDR3aa: CASSQGTSGRLISSYEQYF

abundance: -
v_gene: TRBV6-4
d_gene: -
j_gene: TRBJ2-1
CDR3nt: TGTGCCAGCAGTGACAAAGAGGGGTCCTACAATGAGCAGTTCTTC
CDR3aa: CASSDKEGSYNEQFF

abundance: -
v_gene: TRBV25-1
d_gene: TRBD2
j_gene: TRBJ2-3
CDR3nt: TGTGCCAGCAGTTGGACTAGCGGGGACACAGATACGCAGTATTTT
CDR3aa: CASSWTSGDTDTQYF

abundance: -
v_gene: TRBV10-2
d_gene: TRBD2
j_gene: TRBJ2-1
CDR3nt: TGCGCCAGCCCACTAGCGCCAGACAATGAGCAGTTCTTC
CDR3aa: CASPLAPDNEQFF

abundance: few
v_gene: TRBV29-1
d_gene: TRBD2
j_gene: TRBJ2-5
CDR3nt: TGCAGCGTAGTGACTAGCGGGAGAGGGGAGACCCAGTACTTC
CDR3aa: CSVVTSGRGETQYF

abundance: -
v_gene: TRBV28
d_gene: -
j_gene: TRBJ2-7
CDR3nt: TGTGCCAGCAGGGGAGGGGGCAATTTCTACGAGCAGTACTTC
CDR3aa: CASRGGGNFYEQYF

abundance: -
v_gene: TRBV23-1
d_gene: -
j_gene: TRBJ2-1
CDR3nt: TGCGCCAGCAGTCATCGCCACCGGGACACCGCCTACAATGAGCAGTTCTTC
CDR3aa: CASSHRHRDTAYNEQFF

abundance: once
v_gene: TRBV25-1
d_gene: -
j_gene: TRBJ1-1
CDR3nt: TGTGCCAGCAGTGAGTTTGTCGGCACTGAAGCTTTCTTT
CDR3aa: CASSEFVGTEAFF

abundance: -
v_gene: TRBV5-1
d_gene: TRBD2
j_gene: TRBJ2-3
CDR3nt: TGCGCCAGCAGCTTGGGTACTAGCGTCGTCACAGATACGCAGTATTTT
CDR3aa: CASSLGTSVVTDTQYF

abundance: -
v_gene: TRBV2
d_gene: -
j_gene: TRBJ1-1
CDR3nt: TGTGCCAGCAGTGAAAGAGCCGTTACTGAAGCTTTCTTT
CDR3aa: CASSERAVTEAFF

abundance: -
v_gene: TRBV5-1
d_gene: -
j_gene: TRBJ2-7
CDR3nt: TGCGCCAGCAGCTTGGAGGGACGTAGGCGTGACTCCTACGAGCAGTACTTC
CDR3aa: CASSLEGRRRDSYEQYF

abundance: -
v_gene: TRBV25-1
d_gene: -
j_gene: TRBJ1-2
CDR3nt: TGTGCCAGCAGTGAAGGGTACAGGGTTAATGGTGGCTACACCTTC
CDR3aa: CASSEGYRVNGGYTF

abundance: -
v_gene: TRBV7-3
d_gene: -
j_gene: TRBJ2-1
CDR3nt: TGTGCCAGCAGCCAGGTGCTTGCGGCGGCGGCTGAGCAGTTCTTC
CDR3aa: CASSQVLAAAAEQFF

abundance: few
v_gene: TRBV7-9
d_gene: TRBD2
j_gene: TRBJ2-1
CDR3nt: TGTGCCAGCAGCTTAGGCCTAGCGGGCCCCGACTCCTACAATGAGCAGTTCTTC
CDR3aa: CASSLGLAGPDSYNEQFF

abundance: many
v_gene: TRBV2
d_gene: -
j_gene: TRBJ2-6
CDR3nt: TGTGCCAGCAGTGAATGGATCGGGTCTGGGGCCAACGTCCTGACTTTC
CDR3aa: CASSEWIGSGANVLTF

abundance: many
v_gene: TRBV6-4
d_gene: -
j_gene: TRBJ2-7
CDR3nt: TGTGCCAGCAGTGACTCGGATGAAGGCGAGCAGTACTTC
CDR3aa: CASSDSDEGEQYF

abundance: -
v_gene: TRBV4-1
d_gene: TRBD2
j_gene: TRBJ2-7
CDR3nt: TGCGCCAGCAGCCAAGAGTTAGCGGGAGATAGCGAGCAGTACTTC
CDR3aa: CASSQELAGDSEQYF

abundance: many
v_gene: TRBV13
d_gene: -
j_gene: TRBJ2-1
CDR3nt: TGTGCCAGCAGCTTATTACCGAGTGAGCAGTTCTTC
CDR3aa: CASSLLPSEQFF

abundance: -
v_gene: TRBV5-6
d_gene: -
j_gene: TRBJ2-3
CDR3nt: TGTGCCAGCAGCTTAGCGGCGAGCGGAAGCACAGATACGCAGTATTTT
CDR3aa: CASSLAASGSTDTQYF

abundance: -
v_gene: TRBV18
d_gene: TRBD2
j_gene: TRBJ2-1
CDR3nt: TGTGCCAGCTCACTCGGACTAGCGGCTTACAATGAGCAGTTCTTC
CDR3aa: CASSLGLAAYNEQFF

abundance: many
v_gene: TRBV6-1
d_gene: TRBD2
j_gene: TRBJ2-3
CDR3nt: TGTGCCAGCAGTGAACTAGCGGGACCGGATACGCAGTATTTT
CDR3aa: CASSELAGPDTQYF

abundance: -
v_gene: TRBV29-1
d_gene: -
j_gene: TRBJ2-7
CDR3nt: TGCAGCGTTGAAGATAGTGGGTACGAGCAGTACTTC
CDR3aa: CSVEDSGYEQYF

abundance: -
v_gene: TRBV10-3
d_gene: TRBD1
j_gene: TRBJ1-2
CDR3nt: TGTGCCATCAGTGAGTCCCGGGACAGGGGGCACTATGGCTACACCTTC
CDR3aa: CAISESRDRGHYGYTF

abundance: -
v_gene: TRBV19
d_gene: -
j_gene: TRBJ1-4
CDR3nt: TGTGCCAGTAGTATTTTTAGTTGGACAGTCTCTAATGAAAAACTGTTTTTT
CDR3aa: CASSIFSWTVSNEKLFF

abundance: -
v_gene: TRBV6-1
d_gene: -
j_gene: TRBJ1-1
CDR3nt: TGTGCCAGCAGTGAAAACGACTGGAACACTGAAGCTTTCTTT
CDR3aa: CASSENDWNTEAFF

abundance: -
v_gene: TRBV28
d_gene: -
j_gene: TRBJ2-3
CDR3nt: TGTGCCAGCAGTAGTCCCTGCCCCACAGATACGCAGTATTTT
CDR3aa: CASSSPCPTDTQYF

abundance: -
v_gene: TRBV2
d_gene: -
j_gene: TRBJ1-2
CDR3nt: TGTGCCAGCAGTGAGGGGGGTCCCTATGGCTACACCTTC
CDR3aa: CASSEGGPYGYTF

abundance: few
v_gene: TRBV4-1
d_gene: -
j_gene: TRBJ1-1
CDR3nt: TGCGCCAGCAGCCAAGCAAAACGGGGGGACACTGAAGCTTTCTTT
CDR3aa: CASSQAKRGDTEAFF

abundance: -
v_gene: TRBV13
d_gene: TRBD1
j_gene: TRBJ2-7
CDR3nt: TGTGCCAGCAGCCCAGAAAACAGGGGAGACGAGCAGTACTTC
CDR3aa: CASSPENRGDEQYF

abundance: -
v_gene: TRBV21-1
d_gene: -
j_gene: TRBJ2-7
CDR3nt: TGTGCCAGCAACCCGGCGCGACAGGGACGCTACGAGCAGTACTTC
CDR3aa: CASNPARQGRYEQYF

abundance: -
v_gene: TRBV28
d_gene: -
j_gene: TRBJ2-7
CDR3nt: TGTGCCAGCAGTTTATGGGCAGGGTCCTACGAGCAGTACTTC
CDR3aa: CASSLWAGSYEQYF

abundance: -
v_gene: TRBV9
d_gene: -
j_gene: TRBJ1-1
CDR3nt: TGTGCCAGCAGCGAACGGGGGCCGAACACTGAAGCTTTCTTT
CDR3aa: CASSERGPNTEAFF

abundance: once
v_gene: TRBV13
d_gene: -
j_gene: TRBJ2-2
CDR3nt: TGTGCCAGCAGCCTAAGGGGACGGATTACCGGGGAGCTGTTTTTT
CDR3aa: CASSLRGRITGELFF

abundance: many
v_gene: TRBV4-1
d_gene: TRBD1
j_gene: TRBJ2-7
CDR3nt: TGCGCCAGCAGCCAGGGACAGGGTGAGGGCTACGAGCAGTACTTC
CDR3aa: CASSQGQGEGYEQYF

abundance: -
v_gene: TRBV2
d_gene: -
j_gene: TRBJ1-5
CDR3nt: TGTGCCAGCAGCATTGGGACACCAAATCAGCCCCAGCATTTT
CDR3aa: CASSIGTPNQPQHF

abundance: -
v_gene: TRBV11-3
d_gene: -
j_gene: TRBJ1-1
CDR3nt: TGTGCCAGCAGCTTATCCCACGGGACTGAAGCTTTCTTT
CDR3aa: CASSLSHGTEAFF

abundance: -
v_gene: TRBV6-5
d_gene: -
j_gene: TRBJ2-7
CDR3nt: TGTGCCAGCAGTCCCCAGGGTGGGGGGACCTACGAGCAGTACTTC
CDR3aa: CASSPQGGGTYEQYF

abundance: -
v_gene: TRBV5-1
d_gene: -
j_gene: TRBJ2-2
CDR3nt: TGCGCCAGCAGCCTTCCGACCCAGACCGGGGAGCTGTTTTTT
CDR3aa: CASSLPTQTGELFF

abundance: -
v_gene: TRBV2
d_gene: TRBD1
j_gene: TRBJ2-7
CDR3nt: TGTGCCAGCAGGACCGGGACAGGGGCCCACGAGCAGTACTTC
CDR3aa: CASRTGTGAHEQYF

abundance: -
v_gene: TRBV27
d_gene: -
j_gene: TRBJ1-2
CDR3nt: TGTGCCAGCAGTCGTAGACCCAAACTTGGTGGCTACACCTTC
CDR3aa: CASSRRPKLGGYTF

abundance: -
v_gene: TRBV21-1
d_gene: -
j_gene: TRBJ2-1
CDR3nt: TGTGCCAGCAGCAAGGGGCGGGAGCTCGACAATGAGCAGTTCTTC
CDR3aa: CASSKGRELDNEQFF

abundance: -
v_gene: TRBV5-5
d_gene: -
j_gene: TRBJ2-7
CDR3nt: TGTGCCAGCAGCGGGTCGGTAGTTGGGGGGCTGGAGTACTTC
CDR3aa: CASSGSVVGGLEYF

abundance: -
v_gene: TRBV19
d_gene: TRBD2
j_gene: TRBJ2-1
CDR3nt: TGTGCCAGTAGGGGACTAGCGGGACATGAGCAGTTCTTC
CDR3aa: CASRGLAGHEQFF

abundance: -
v_gene: TRBV19
d_gene: TRBD2
j_gene: TRBJ2-1
CDR3nt: TGTGCCAGTAGCAGCCTAGCGGGAGGGAAGCCGTTCTTC
CDR3aa: CASSSLAGGKPFF